This TCR beta chain was captured by sequencing in a study of blood T cell repertoires in COVID-19. Study context: Donors in the United States, Italy and Spain gave samples during acute or convalescent COVID-19. Sources were T cells, B-cell-depleted T cells, or PBMCs; the material itself was cDNA or gDNA.

CDR1 is LNHNV and CDR2 is YYDKDF in the germline V gene (reference sequence). The CDR3 has 16 residues. Trimming pared 8 bases from V and 0 bases from J, leaving 17 bases between. Here immunoSEQ multiplex PCR was the method, and the copy in TCRdb shows in-frame clones only, minus some. Of approximately 210,000 clones in the sample, around 83% are singletons; the top ten hold less than 3%. Sequencing was performed on peripheral blood. The TCR was taken from a man between 45 and 60 years old with active or convalescent COVID-19. The chain links TRBV15 to TRBJ2-1; D is possibly TRBD1 (5 bases). Here the CDR3 reads CATLRAGPSSYNEQFF. CDR3 in DNA: TGTGCCACCCTTCGGGCAGGGCCGAGCTCCTACAATGAGCAGTTCTTC.